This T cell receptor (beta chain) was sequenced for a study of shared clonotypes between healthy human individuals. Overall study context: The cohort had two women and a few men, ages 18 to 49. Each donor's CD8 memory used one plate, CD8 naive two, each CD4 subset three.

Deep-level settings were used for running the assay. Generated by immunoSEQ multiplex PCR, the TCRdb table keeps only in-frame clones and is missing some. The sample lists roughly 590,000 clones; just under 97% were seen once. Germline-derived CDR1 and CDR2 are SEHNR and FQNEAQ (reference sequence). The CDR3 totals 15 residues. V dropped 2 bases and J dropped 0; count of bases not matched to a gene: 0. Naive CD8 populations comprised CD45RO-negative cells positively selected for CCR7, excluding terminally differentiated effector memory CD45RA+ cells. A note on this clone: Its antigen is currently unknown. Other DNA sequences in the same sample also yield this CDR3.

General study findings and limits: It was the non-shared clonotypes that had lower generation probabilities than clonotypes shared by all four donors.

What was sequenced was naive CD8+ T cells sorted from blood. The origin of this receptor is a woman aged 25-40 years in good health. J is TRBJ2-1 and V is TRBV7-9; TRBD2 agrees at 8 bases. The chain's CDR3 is CASSLLAGSYNEQFF. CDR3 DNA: TGTGCCAGCAGCTTACTAGCGGGCTCCTACAATGAGCAGTTCTTC.